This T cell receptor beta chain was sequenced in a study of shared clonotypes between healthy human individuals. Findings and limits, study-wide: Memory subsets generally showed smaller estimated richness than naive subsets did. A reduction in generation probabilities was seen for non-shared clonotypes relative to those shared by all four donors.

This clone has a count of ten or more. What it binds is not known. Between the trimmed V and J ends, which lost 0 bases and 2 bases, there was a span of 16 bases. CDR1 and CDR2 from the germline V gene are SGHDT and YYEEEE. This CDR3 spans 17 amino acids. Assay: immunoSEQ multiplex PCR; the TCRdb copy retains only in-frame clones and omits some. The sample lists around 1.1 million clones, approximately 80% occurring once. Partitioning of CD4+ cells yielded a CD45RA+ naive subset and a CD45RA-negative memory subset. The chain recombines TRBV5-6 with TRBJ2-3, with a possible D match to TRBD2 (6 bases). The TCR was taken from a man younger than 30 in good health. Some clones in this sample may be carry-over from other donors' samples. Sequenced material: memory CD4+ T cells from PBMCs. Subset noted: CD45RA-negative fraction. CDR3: CASSLASGRTYTDTQYF. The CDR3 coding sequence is TGTGCCAGCAGCTTGGCCAGTGGGAGGACCTACACAGATACGCAGTATTTT. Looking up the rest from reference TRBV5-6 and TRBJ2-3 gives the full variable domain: DAGVTQSPTHLIKTRGQQVTLRCSPKSGHDTVSWYQQALGQGPQFIFQYYEEEERQRGNFPDRFSGHQFPNYSSELNVNALLLGDSALYLCASSLASGRTYTDTQYFGPGTRLTVL.